Following are 9 T cell receptor beta chains from one sample sequenced in a study of low-dose radiotherapy and immunotherapy resistance in tumors. Time point here: before trial treatment. TRAV and TRBV primers primed cDNA for both TCRalpha and TCRbeta. Amplification of TCRs used a constant-region primer and V-primer adapter for roughly 20 PCR cycles. Each CDR3 protein is one row after TCRdb ran MiXCR on the reads. The data contain more than 50,000 distinct CDR3 sequences, around 27% of them singletons. Sample: PBMCs, taken before treatment. These receptors were obtained from a male donor with prostate cancer.

This clonotype was observed a handful of times. The rearrangement joins TRBV5-6 to TRBJ1-1; 8 nucleotides line up with TRBD1. V was clipped by 4 bases and J by 5 bases; unmatched bases: 7. CDR1 is SGHDT, CDR2 YYEEEE, per germline. This CDR3 spans 14 amino acids. The CDR3 here is CASSRDRGKTEAFF. CDR3 bases: TGTGCCAGCAGCCGCGACAGGGGAAAGACTGAAGCTTTCTTT.

This clonotype was found many times. The chain recombines TRBV14 with TRBJ1-1; maybe TRBD1 (5 bases). Germline CDR1 SGHDN, CDR2 FVKESK. The CDR3 is made up of 15 amino acids. The V end lost 4 bases, the J end lost 4 bases, and 16 bases lay between the germline ends. Here the CDR3 DNA reads TGTGCCAGCAGCCCCTCGTTATGGAGGGGCACTGAAGCTTTCTTT. It specifies CASSPSLWRGTEAFF. The variable domain in full, completed from reference TRBV14 and TRBJ1-1, reads EAGVTQFPSHSVIEKGQTVTLRCDPISGHDNLYWYRRVMGKEIKFLLHFVKESKQDESGMPNNRFLAERTGGTYSTLKVQPAELEDSGVYFCASSPSLWRGTEAFFGQGTRLTVV.

This clonotype was seen ten or more times. The V and J genes are TRBV20-1 and TRBJ2-5; 11 nucleotides align to TRBD2. The CDR3 consists of 17 residues. The V segment lost 6 bases and the J segment 4 bases; nucleotides outside the gene matches: 16. The germline gives CDR1 DFQATT, CDR2 SNEGSKA (reference sequence). The CDR3 nucleotides are TGCAGTGCCCCTCCGACTAGCGGGGCGATTTGGGCAGAGACCCAGTACTTC. It yields the protein CSAPPTSGAIWAETQYF.

The table lists this clonotype with many counts. The rearrangement links TRBV19 to TRBJ2-3; unclear D gene. The V end was cut by 8 bases, the J end by 2 bases, with 11 bases between. Germline-derived CDR1 and CDR2 are LNHDA and SQIVND (reference sequence). The CDR3 is 13 residues long. CDR3 in DNA: TGTGCCAGTTCCCTGTCGCACACAGATACGCAGTATTTT. Residues: CASSLSHTDTQYF.

As for this clonotype: A read error is the likely source, as a far larger clone sits one nucleotide away. J is TRBJ2-1 and V is TRBV4-1; TRBD1 or TRBD2 may be the D gene (5 bases each). This CDR3 region has 16 residues. Trimming stripped 2 bases from V and 10 bases from J, with 21 bases between. The germline gives CDR1 MGHRA, CDR2 YSYEKL. DNA for the CDR3: TGCGCCAGCAGCCAACTTAGGACCCCCGGGGCCTACGAGCAGTTCTTC. Translating gives CASSQLRTPGAYEQFF.

This clonotype was counted ten times or more. The genes are TRBV2 and TRBJ2-7, with 7 bases aligning to TRBD1. CDR3 size: 13 residues. V dropped 8 bases and J dropped 3; count of bases not matched to a gene: 7. Germline V gene lookup returns CDR1 SNHLY and CDR2 FYNNEI. DNA for the CDR3: TGTGCCAGCTTGGACAGGCAGGTCTACGAGCAGTACTTC. Amino acid sequence: CASLDRQVYEQYF.

The CDR3 is CASRRGQVLDYGYTF. The CDR3, as DNA: TGTGCCAGCAGGCGAGGCCAGGTGCTTGACTATGGCTACACCTTC. The chain couples TRBV7-2 to TRBJ1-2, with D hard to call. Trimming removed 6 bases at V and 3 bases at J, with 17 bases between. This CDR3 comprises 15 residues. Germline-derived CDR1 and CDR2 are SGHTA and FQGNSA.

This chain links TRBV5-4 with TRBJ2-3; 8 bases fit TRBD1. The length of the CDR3 is 15 residues. V was clipped by 0 bases and J by 6 bases; unmatched bases: 6. CDR1 SGHNT and CDR2 YYREEE come from the germline V gene (reference sequence). CDR3 in DNA: TGTGCCAGCAGCTTGGCCAGGCAGGGGGCGGATACGCAGTATTTT. Amino acids: CASSLARQGADTQYF. Full variable domain (remainder filled in from reference TRBV5-4 and TRBJ2-3): ETGVTQSPTHLIKTRGQQVTLRCSSQSGHNTVSWYQQALGQGPQFIFQYYREEENGRGNFPPRFSGLQFPNYSSELNVNALELDDSALYLCASSLARQGADTQYFGPGTRLTVL.

As regards this clonotype: A far larger clone is just one base off, so this is likely a read error. The gene calls are TRBV5-6 and TRBJ2-5, with 8 bases that match TRBD2. V was pared by 1 base and J by 11 bases, with 13 bases of the junction left unmatched. The CDR3 has 15 amino acids. The germline gives CDR1 SGHDT, CDR2 YYEEEE. Here the CDR3 reads CASSLPGGVGNEQYF. The CDR3 DNA is TGTGCCAGCAGCTTGCCCGGGGGGGTGGGAAATGAGCAGTACTTC.